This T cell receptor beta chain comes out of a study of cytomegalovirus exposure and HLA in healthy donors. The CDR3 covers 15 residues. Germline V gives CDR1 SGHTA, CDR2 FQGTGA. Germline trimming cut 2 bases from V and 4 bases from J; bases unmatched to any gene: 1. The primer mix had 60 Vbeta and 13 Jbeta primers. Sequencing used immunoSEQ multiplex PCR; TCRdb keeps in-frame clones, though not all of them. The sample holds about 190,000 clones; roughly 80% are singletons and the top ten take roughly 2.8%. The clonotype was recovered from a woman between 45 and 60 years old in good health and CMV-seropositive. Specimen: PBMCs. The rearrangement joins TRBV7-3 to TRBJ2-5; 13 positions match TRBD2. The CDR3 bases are TGTGCCAGCAGCTTAGGACTAGCGGGGGTAGAGACCCAGTACTTC. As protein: CASSLGLAGVETQYF.